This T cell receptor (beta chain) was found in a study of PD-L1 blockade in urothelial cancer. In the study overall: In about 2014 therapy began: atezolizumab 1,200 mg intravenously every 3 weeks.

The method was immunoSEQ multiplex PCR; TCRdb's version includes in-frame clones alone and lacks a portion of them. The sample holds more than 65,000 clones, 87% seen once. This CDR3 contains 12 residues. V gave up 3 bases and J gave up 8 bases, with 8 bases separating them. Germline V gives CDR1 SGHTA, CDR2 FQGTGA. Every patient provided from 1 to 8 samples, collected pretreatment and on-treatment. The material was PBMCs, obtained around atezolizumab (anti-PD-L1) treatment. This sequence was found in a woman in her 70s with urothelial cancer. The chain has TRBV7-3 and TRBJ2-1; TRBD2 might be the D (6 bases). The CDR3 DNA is TGTGCCAGCAGCTTGACTAGTGATGAGCAGTTCTTC. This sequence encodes CASSLTSDEQFF.